Listed here are 6 T cell receptor beta chains from one sample, sequenced in a study of beta chain features in type 1 diabetes. Of the isolated RNA, all was reverse transcribed, and so the sequenced material was expressed TCRB transcripts. Data came from immunoSEQ multiplex PCR; TCRdb stores just in-frame clones and leaves some out. This table holds roughly 610,000 clones, 15% to 18% found once. Input material: naive CD4+ T cells from blood. The receptors here all came from a man aged 18 to 29 in good health.

The chain carries TRBV6-5 and TRBJ2-2; the match to TRBD1 covers 9 bases. The germline CDR1 and CDR2 sequences are MNHEY and SVGAGI. J gave up 4 bases and V 8 bases, and 8 bases lay outside the gene matches. The CDR3 spans 15 residues. The CDR3 bases are TGTGCCAGCGCCATGGGACAGGGATCCACCGGGGAGCTGTTTTTT. This gives the protein CASAMGQGSTGELFF.

A few counts support this clone. J is TRBJ2-1 and V is TRBV25-1; D ambiguous. Trimming pared 9 bases from V and 14 bases from J, leaving 8 bases between. CDR3 size: 8 residues. CDR1 is MGHDK, CDR2 SYGVNS, per germline. The CDR3 DNA sequence: TGTGCCAGTCAAGGGAAGTTCTTC. Translated, it gives CASQGKFF.

This clone has more than one count but fewer than ten. This chain uses TRBV7-2 with TRBJ1-4; TRBD1 aligns across 9 bases. This CDR3 comprises 16 residues. The ends lost 5 bases at V and 10 bases at J; junction bases unmatched: 14. Germline loops: CDR1 SGHTA, CDR2 FQGNSA. CDR3 in amino acids: CASSPTSGQGTGKLFF. CDR3 coding DNA: TGTGCCAGCAGCCCAACTTCGGGACAGGGTACGGGAAAACTGTTTTTT.

In its sample, this clone was seen a few times. The rearrangement joins TRBV29-1 to TRBJ1-1; TRBD1 might be the D (5 bases). Germline assignment: CDR1 SQVTM and CDR2 ANQGSEA. There are 14 residues in the CDR3. The V and J ends lost 6 bases and 1 base respectively, with 15 bases between them. The CDR3 reads CSVFSGRGNTEAFF. The DNA for the CDR3 is TGCAGCGTATTTTCGGGACGGGGGAACACTGAAGCTTTCTTT.

This clone was seen only a few times. This chain joins TRBV4-3 and TRBJ2-1, with 12 bases identical to TRBD1. The CDR3 runs to 18 residues. CDR1 is LGHNA, CDR2 YSLEER, per germline. V lost 0 bases to trimming and J lost 3 bases; unmatched junction nucleotides: 6. CDR3 amino acids: CASSQDGTGGSSYNEQFF. DNA of the CDR3: TGCGCCAGCAGCCAAGATGGGACAGGGGGCAGTAGCTACAATGAGCAGTTCTTC.

This clone was counted a few times. The CDR3, as DNA: TGTGCCAGCAAAACAGCCGAGATTATCTATGGCTACACCTTC. Protein: CASKTAEIIYGYTF. J is TRBJ1-2 and V is TRBV6-1; D is undetermined. V was clipped by 7 bases and J by 4 bases, with 16 bases between them. CDR1 and CDR2 (germline): MNHNS, SASEGT. This CDR3 comprises 14 residues.